A single T cell receptor (beta chain) is shown here with its context. Original processing notes: Counts of nucleated cells, estimated from reference gene primer amplification, were obtained. Produced via immunoSEQ multiplex PCR; TCRdb's table is partial and in-frame only. D and trimming were read from the DNA, whereas the V and J calls and clone size are those reported in that table. Among a few hundred thousand clones listed, around 86% were seen once. The CDR3 has 14 residues. Trimming removed 3 bases from V and 8 bases from J, with 11 bases in between. CDR1 is SNHLY, CDR2 FYNNEI, per germline. This sample is part of a study of blood T cell repertoires in COVID-19. Study summary: Sites in the United States, Italy and Spain provided acute and convalescent COVID-19 samples. PBMCs, B-cell-depleted T cells, or T cells provided the cDNA or gDNA that made up the material.

V usage is TRBV2 and J usage is TRBJ1-6; D possibly corresponds to TRBD1 (5 bases). The clonotype originates from a man younger than 45 who had recovered from COVID-19. The sample comprised peripheral blood. The CDR3 sequence is CASSDRRGYSPLHF. The CDR3 bases are TGTGCCAGCAGTGATAGGCGGGGGTATTCACCCCTCCACTTT.